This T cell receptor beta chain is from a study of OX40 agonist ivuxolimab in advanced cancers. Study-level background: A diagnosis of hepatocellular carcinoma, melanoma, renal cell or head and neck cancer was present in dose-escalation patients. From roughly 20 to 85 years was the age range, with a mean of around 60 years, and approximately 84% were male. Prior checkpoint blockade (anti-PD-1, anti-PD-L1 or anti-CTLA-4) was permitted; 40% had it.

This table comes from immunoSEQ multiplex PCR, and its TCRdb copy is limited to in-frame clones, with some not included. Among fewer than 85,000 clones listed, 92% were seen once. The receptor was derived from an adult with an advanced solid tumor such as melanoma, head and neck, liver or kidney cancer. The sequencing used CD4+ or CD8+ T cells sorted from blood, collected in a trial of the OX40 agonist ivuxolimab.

CDR3 sequence reads: CASSQAVRGGAPTDTQYF. The CDR3, as DNA: TGCGCCAGCAGCCAAGCGGTGCGCGGGGGCGCCCCCACAGATACGCAGTATTTT. The chain is built from TRBV4-3 and TRBJ2-3; possibly TRBD2 for D (7 bases). V was pared by 1 base and J by 2 bases, with 19 bases between. CDR3 length: 18 amino acids. Germline values: CDR1 LGHNA, CDR2 YSLEER.